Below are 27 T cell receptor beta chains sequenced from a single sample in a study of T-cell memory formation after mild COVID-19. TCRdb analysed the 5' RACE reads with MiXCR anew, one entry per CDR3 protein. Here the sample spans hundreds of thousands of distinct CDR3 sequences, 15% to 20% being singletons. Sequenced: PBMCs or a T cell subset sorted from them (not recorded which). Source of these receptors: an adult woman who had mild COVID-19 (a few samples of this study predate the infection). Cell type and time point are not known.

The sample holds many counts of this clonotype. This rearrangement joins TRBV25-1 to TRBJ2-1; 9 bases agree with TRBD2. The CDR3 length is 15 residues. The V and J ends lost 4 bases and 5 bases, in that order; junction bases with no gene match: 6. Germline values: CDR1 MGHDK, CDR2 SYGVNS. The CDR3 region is CASSGAAGGNNEQFF. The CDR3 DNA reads TGTGCCAGCAGTGGTGCAGCGGGGGGCAACAATGAGCAGTTCTTC.

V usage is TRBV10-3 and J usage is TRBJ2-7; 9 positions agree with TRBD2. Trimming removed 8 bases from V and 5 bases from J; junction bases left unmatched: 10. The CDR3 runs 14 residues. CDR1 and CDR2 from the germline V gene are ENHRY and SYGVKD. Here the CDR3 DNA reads TGTGCCATCTCTCCAGCGGGAGGTGTTGACGAGCAGTACTTC. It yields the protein CAISPAGGVDEQYF.

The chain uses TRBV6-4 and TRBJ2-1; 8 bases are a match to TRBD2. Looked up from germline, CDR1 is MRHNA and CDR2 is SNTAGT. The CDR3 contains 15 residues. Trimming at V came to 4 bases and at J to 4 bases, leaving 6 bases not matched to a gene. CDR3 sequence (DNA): TGTGCCAGCAGTGGATCAGCGGGGGCATACAATGAGCAGTTCTTC. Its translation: CASSGSAGAYNEQFF.

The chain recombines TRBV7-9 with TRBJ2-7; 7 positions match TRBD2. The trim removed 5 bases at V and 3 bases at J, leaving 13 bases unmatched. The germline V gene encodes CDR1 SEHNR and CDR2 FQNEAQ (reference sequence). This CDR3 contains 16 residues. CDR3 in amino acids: CASSPGLGVKDYEQYF. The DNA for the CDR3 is TGTGCCAGCAGCCCTGGACTAGGCGTAAAGGACTACGAGCAGTACTTC.

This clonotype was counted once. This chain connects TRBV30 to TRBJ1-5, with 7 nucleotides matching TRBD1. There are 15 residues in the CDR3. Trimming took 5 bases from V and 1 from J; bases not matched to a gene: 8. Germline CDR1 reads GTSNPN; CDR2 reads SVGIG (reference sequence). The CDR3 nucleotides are TGTGCCTGGGCCGCGCAGACAGGGAGCAATCAGCCCCAGCATTTT. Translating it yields CAWAAQTGSNQPQHF.

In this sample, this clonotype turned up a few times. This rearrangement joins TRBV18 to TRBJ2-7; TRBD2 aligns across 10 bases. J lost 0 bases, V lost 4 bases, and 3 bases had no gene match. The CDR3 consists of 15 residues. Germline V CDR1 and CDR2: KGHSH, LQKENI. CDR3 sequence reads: CASSRTSGASYEQYF. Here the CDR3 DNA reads TGTGCCAGCTCACGAACTAGCGGGGCCTCCTACGAGCAGTACTTC. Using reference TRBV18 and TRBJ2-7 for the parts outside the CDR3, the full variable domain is NAGVMQNPRHLVRRRGQEARLRCSPMKGHSHVYWYRQLPEEGLKFMVYLQKENIIDESGMPKERFSAEFPKEGPSILRIQQVVRGDSAAYFCASSRTSGASYEQYFGPGTRLTVT.

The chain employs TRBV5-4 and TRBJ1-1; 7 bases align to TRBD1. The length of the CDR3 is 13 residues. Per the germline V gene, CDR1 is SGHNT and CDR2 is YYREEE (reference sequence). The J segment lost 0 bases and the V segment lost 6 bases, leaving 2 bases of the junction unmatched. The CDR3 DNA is TGTGCCAGCAAGGGGACAGTGAACACTGAAGCTTTCTTT. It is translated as CASKGTVNTEAFF.

CDR3 nucleotide sequence: TGTGCCAGCAGCAGGAGCCGGGCCCTCCGACTGGAAGCTTTCTTT. As protein: CASSRSRALRLEAFF. The genes are TRBV11-1 and TRBJ1-1; D uncertain. The V gene's germline CDR1 is SGHAT and CDR2 FQDESV (reference sequence). This CDR3 region has 15 residues. The germline V and J ends were trimmed by 5 bases and 8 bases, with 21 bases remaining between them. The full variable domain, with the rest looked up from reference TRBV11-1 and TRBJ1-1, is EAEVAQSPRYKITEKSQAVAFWCDPISGHATLYWYRQILGQGPELLVQFQDESVVDDSQLPKDRFSAERLKGVDSTLKIQPAELGDSAMYLCASSRSRALRLEAFFGQGTRLTVV.

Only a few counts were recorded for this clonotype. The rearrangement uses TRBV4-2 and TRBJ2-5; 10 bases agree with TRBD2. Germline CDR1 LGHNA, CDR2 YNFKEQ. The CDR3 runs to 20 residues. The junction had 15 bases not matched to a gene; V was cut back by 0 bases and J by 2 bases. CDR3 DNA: TGTGCCAGCAGCCAAGATGTATTGTCAGGGAGCGGGGGGGAACAAGAGACCCAGTACTTC. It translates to CASSQDVLSGSGGEQETQYF.

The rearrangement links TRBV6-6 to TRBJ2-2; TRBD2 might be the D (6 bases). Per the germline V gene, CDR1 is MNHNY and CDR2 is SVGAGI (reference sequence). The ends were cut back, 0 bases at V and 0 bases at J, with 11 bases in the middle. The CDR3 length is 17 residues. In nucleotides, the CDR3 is TGTGCCAGCAGTTACTCGACCCTAGCGACGAACACCGGGGAGCTGTTTTTT. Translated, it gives CASSYSTLATNTGELFF.

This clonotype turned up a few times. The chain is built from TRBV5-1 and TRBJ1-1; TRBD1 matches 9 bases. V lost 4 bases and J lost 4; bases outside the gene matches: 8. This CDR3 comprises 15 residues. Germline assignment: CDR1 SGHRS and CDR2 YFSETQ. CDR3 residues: CASSVHRGLSTEAFF. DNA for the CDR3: TGCGCCAGCAGCGTCCACAGGGGGCTGAGCACTGAAGCTTTCTTT.

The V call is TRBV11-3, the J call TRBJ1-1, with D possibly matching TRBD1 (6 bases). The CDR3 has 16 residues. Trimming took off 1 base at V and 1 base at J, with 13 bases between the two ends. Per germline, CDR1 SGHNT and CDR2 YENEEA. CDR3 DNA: TGTGCCAGCAGCTTAGCAGGGGCCCGGGCGAACACTGAAGCTTTCTTT. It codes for CASSLAGARANTEAFF.

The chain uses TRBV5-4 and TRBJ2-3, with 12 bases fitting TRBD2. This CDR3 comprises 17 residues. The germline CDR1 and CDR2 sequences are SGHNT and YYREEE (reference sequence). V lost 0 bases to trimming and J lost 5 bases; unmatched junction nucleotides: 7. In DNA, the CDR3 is TGTGCCAGCAGCTTGGGTCTAGCGGGGGGGCAGGGAGATACGCAGTATTTT. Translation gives CASSLGLAGGQGDTQYF.

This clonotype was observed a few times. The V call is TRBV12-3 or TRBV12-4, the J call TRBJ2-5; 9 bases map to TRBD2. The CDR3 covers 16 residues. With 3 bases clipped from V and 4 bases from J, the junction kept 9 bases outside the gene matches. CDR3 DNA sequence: TGTGCCAGCAGTTTGGGGCGGGGGGGCCTCTCAGAGACCCAGTACTTC. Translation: CASSLGRGGLSETQYF.

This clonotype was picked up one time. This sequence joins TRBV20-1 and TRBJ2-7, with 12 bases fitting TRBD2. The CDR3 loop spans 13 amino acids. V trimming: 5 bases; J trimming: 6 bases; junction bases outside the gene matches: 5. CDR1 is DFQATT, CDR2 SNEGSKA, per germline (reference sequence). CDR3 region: CSAPSGRAPEQYF. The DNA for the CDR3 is TGCAGTGCTCCTAGCGGGAGGGCCCCCGAGCAGTACTTC.

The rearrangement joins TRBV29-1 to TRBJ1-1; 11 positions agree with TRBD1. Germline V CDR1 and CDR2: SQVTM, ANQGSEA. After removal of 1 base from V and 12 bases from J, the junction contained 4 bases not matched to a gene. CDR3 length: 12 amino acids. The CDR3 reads CSVEAWDRGSFF. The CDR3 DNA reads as TGCAGCGTTGAAGCTTGGGACAGGGGGTCTTTCTTT. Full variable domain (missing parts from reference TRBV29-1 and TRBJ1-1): SAVISQKPSRDICQRGTSLTIQCQVDSQVTMMFWYRQQPGQSLTLIATANQGSEATYESGFVIDKFPISRPNLTFSTLTVSNMSPEDSSIYLCSVEAWDRGSFFGQGTRLTVV.

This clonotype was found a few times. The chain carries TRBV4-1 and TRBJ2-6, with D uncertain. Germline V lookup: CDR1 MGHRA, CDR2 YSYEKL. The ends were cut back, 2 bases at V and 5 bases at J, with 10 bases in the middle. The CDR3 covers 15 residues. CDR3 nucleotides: TGCGCCAGCAGCCAATTAGATCTAAGGGCCAACGTCCTGACTTTC. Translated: CASSQLDLRANVLTF.

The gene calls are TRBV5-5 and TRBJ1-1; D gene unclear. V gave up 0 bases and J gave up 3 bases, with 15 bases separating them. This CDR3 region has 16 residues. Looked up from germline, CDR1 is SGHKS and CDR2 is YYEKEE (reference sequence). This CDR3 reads CASSLDGKGPHTEAFF. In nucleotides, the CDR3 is TGTGCCAGCAGCTTGGATGGGAAAGGGCCCCACACTGAAGCTTTCTTT. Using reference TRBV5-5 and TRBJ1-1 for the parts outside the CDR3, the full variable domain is DAGVTQSPTHLIKTRGQQVTLRCSPISGHKSVSWYQQVLGQGPQFIFQYYEKEERGRGNFPDRFSARQFPNYSSELNVNALLLGDSALYLCASSLDGKGPHTEAFFGQGTRLTVV.

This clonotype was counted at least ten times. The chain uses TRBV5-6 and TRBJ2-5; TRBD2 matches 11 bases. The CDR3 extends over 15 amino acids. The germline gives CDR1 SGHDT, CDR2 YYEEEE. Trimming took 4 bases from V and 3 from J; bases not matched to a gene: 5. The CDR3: CASSAMTSGKETQYF. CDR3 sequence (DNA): TGTGCCAGCAGCGCCATGACTAGCGGGAAAGAGACCCAGTACTTC.

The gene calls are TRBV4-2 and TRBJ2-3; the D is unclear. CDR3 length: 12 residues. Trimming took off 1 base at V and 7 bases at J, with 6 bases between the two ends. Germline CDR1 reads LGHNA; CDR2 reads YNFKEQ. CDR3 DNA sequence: TGTGCCAGCAGCCAAGTCTCTAATACGCAGTATTTT. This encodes CASSQVSNTQYF.

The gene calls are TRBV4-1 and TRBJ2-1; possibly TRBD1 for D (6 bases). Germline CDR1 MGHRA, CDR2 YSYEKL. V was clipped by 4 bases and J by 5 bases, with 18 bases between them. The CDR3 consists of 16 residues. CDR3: CASSLYQGPPNNEQFF. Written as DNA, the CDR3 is TGCGCCAGCAGCCTATATCAGGGGCCACCGAACAATGAGCAGTTCTTC.

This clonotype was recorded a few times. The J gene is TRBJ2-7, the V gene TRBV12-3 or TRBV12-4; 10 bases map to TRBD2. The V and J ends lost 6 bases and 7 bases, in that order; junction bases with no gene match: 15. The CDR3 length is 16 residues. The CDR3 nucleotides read TGTGCCAGCAGCATCCCAGTGGGACTAGCGCTGGAGGAGCAGTACTTC. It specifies CASSIPVGLALEEQYF.

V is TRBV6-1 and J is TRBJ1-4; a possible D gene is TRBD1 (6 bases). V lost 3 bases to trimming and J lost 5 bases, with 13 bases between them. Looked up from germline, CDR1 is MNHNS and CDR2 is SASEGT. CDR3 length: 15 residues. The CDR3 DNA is TGTGCCAGCAGTGAGGGGACATATCGAAATGAAAAACTGTTTTTT. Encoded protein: CASSEGTYRNEKLFF.

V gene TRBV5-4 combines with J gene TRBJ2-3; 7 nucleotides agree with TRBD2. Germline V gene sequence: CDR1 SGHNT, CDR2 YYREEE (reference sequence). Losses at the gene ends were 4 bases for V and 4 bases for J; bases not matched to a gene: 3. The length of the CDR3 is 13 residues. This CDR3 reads CASSVTSADTQYF. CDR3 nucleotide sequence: TGTGCCAGCAGCGTCACTAGCGCAGATACGCAGTATTTT. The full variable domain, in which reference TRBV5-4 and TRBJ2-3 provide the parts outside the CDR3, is ETGVTQSPTHLIKTRGQQVTLRCSSQSGHNTVSWYQQALGQGPQFIFQYYREEENGRGNFPPRFSGLQFPNYSSELNVNALELDDSALYLCASSVTSADTQYFGPGTRLTVL.

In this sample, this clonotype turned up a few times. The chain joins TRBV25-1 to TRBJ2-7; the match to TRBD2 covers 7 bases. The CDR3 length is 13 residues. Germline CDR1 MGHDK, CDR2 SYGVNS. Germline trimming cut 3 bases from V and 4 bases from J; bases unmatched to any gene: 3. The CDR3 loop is CASSDSGLYEQYF. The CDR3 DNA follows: TGTGCCAGCAGTGATTCGGGACTATACGAGCAGTACTTC.

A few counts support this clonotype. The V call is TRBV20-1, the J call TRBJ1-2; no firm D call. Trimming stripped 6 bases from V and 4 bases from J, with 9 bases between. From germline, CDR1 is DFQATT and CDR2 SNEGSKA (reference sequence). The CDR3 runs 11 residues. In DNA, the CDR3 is TGCAGTGCAGGGTTACGCTATGGCTACACCTTC. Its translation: CSAGLRYGYTF.

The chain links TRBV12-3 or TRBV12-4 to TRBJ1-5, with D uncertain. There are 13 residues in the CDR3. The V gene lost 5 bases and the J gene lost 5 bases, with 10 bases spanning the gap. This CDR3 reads CASSPMLDQPQHF. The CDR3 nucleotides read TGTGCCAGCAGTCCAATGCTAGATCAGCCCCAGCATTTT.